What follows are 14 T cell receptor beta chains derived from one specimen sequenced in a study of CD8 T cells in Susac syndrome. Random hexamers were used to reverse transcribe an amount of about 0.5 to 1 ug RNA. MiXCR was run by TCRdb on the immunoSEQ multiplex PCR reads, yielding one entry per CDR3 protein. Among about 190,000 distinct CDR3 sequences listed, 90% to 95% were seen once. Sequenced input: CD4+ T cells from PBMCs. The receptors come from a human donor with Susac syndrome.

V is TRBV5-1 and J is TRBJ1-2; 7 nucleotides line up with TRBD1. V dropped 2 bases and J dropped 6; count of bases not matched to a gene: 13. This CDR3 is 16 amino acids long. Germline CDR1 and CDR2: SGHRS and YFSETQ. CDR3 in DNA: TGCGCCAGCAGCTTAATTCCGGGACAGTCCTTTCATGGCTACACCTTC. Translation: CASSLIPGQSFHGYTF.

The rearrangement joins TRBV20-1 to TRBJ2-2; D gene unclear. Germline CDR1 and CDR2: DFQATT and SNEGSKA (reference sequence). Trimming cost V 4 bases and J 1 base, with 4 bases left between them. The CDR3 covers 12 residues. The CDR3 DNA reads TGCAGTGCTAACCGGAACACCGGGGAGCTGTTTTTT. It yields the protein CSANRNTGELFF.

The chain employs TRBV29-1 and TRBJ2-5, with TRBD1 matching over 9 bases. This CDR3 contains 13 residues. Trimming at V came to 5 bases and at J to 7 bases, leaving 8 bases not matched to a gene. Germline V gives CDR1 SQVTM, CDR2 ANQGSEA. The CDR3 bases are TGCAGCGTTTTAACAGGGGGCGCTGGGACCCAGTACTTC. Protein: CSVLTGGAGTQYF.

The CDR3 DNA reads TGTGCCACCCAACCTCGGACTCAGACCTACGAGCAGTACTTC. This encodes CATQPRTQTYEQYF. The chain employs TRBV6-6 and TRBJ2-7; D might be TRBD2 (5 bases). Germline CDR1 and CDR2: MNHNY and SVGAGI (reference sequence). The ends were cut back, 10 bases at V and 2 bases at J, with 18 bases in the middle. The CDR3 covers 14 residues.

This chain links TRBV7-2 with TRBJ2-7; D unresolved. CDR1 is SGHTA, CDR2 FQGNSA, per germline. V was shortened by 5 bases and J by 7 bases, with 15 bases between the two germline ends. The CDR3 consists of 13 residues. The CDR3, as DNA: TGTGCCAGCAGCCCTTCCTCTTTGGCGGAGCAGTACTTC. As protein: CASSPSSLAEQYF.

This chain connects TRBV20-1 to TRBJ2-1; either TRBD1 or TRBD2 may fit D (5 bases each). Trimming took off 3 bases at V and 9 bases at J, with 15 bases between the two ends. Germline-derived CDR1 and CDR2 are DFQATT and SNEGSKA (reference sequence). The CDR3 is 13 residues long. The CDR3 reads CSARAGTSREQFF. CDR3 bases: TGCAGTGCTAGGGCCGGGACCAGCCGTGAGCAGTTCTTC.

The CDR3 sequence: CASSPAVREFLQREQFF. In nucleotides, the CDR3 is TGTGCCAGCAGCCCGGCCGTTCGGGAATTCCTTCAGAGGGAGCAGTTCTTC. The J gene is TRBJ2-1, the V gene TRBV7-9; TRBD2 might be the D (5 bases). Between the trimmed V and J ends, which lost 5 bases and 10 bases, there was a span of 27 bases. Germline V CDR1 and CDR2: SEHNR, FQNEAQ (reference sequence). This CDR3 is 17 amino acids long.

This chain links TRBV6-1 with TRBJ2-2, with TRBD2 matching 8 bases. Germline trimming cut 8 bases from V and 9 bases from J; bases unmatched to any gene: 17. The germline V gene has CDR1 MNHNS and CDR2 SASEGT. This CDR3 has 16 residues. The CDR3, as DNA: TGTGCCAGCGGGCCCTCACCTACCGGGACTAGGCGGGAGCTGTTTTTT. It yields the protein CASGPSPTGTRRELFF.

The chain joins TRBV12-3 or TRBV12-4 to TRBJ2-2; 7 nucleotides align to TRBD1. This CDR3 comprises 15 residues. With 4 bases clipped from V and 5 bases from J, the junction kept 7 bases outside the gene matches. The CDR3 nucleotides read TGTGCCAGCAGTTACGACAGGGCTGTAACCGGGGAGCTGTTTTTT. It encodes CASSYDRAVTGELFF.

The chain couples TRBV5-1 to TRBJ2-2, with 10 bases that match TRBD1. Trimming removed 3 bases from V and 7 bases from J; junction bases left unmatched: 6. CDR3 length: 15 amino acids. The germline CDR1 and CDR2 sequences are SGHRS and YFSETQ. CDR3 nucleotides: TGCGCCAGCAGCTCGGACAGGGGGGATAACGGGGAGCTGTTTTTT. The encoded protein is CASSSDRGDNGELFF. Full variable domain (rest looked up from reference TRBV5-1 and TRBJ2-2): KAGVTQTPRYLIKTRGQQVTLSCSPISGHRSVSWYQQTPGQGLQFLFEYFSETQRNKGNFPGRFSGRQFSNSRSEMNVSTLELGDSALYLCASSSDRGDNGELFFGEGSRLTVL.

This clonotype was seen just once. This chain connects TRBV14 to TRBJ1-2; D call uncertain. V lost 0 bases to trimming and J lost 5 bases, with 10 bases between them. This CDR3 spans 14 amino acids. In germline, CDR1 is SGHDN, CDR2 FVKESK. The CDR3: CASSQDGLTYGYTF. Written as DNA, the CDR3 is TGTGCCAGCAGCCAAGATGGGTTGACGTATGGCTACACCTTC.

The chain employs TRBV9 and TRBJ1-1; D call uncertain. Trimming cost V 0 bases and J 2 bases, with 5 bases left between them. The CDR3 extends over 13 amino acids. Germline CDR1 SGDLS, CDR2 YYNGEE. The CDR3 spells CASSVGANTEAFF. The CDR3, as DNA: TGTGCCAGCAGCGTAGGGGCCAACACTGAAGCTTTCTTT.

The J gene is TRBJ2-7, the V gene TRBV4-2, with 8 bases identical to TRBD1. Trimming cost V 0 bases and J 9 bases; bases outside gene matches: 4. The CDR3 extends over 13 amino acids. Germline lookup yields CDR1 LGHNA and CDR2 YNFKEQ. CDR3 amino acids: CASSQDSGGGQYF. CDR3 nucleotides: TGTGCCAGCAGCCAAGATTCAGGGGGCGGGCAGTACTTC.

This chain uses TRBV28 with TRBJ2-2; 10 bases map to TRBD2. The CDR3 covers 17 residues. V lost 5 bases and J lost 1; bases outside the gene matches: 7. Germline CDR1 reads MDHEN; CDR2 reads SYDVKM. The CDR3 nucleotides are TGTGCCAGCAGTCCCGGACTAGCGGCAATGAACACCGGGGAGCTGTTTTTT. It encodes CASSPGLAAMNTGELFF.